The 27 T cell receptor beta chains below all came from one sample that was sequenced in a study of T cell repertoires in cytomegalovirus infection. A single record per CDR3 protein comes from TCRdb applying MiXCR to the reads. The sample holds hundreds of thousands of distinct CDR3 sequences, 15% to 20% seen once. Sample: PBMCs. The source of these receptors is a human donor in good health (CMV status not recorded). Some clones in this sample may be carry-over from other donors' samples.

This chain joins TRBV18 and TRBJ2-1; TRBD2 aligns across 8 bases. Germline-derived CDR1 and CDR2 are KGHSH and LQKENI. Germline trimming cut 3 bases from V and 9 bases from J; bases unmatched to any gene: 13. The CDR3 has 16 residues. The CDR3 DNA is TGTGCCAGCTCACCGGGACTAGTTTCGGTTGCGGTTGAGCAGTTCTTC. Its translation is CASSPGLVSVAVEQFF.

This clonotype was detected ten times or more. This chain connects TRBV5-5 to TRBJ2-7, with D tentatively TRBD2 (6 bases). Germline lookup yields CDR1 SGHKS and CDR2 YYEKEE (reference sequence). Trimming stripped 4 bases from V and 6 bases from J, with 17 bases between. This CDR3 comprises 14 residues. As DNA, the CDR3 is TGTGCCAGCAGCCCCGGGACTGGGCTAGCCGAGCAGTACTTC. Translating gives CASSPGTGLAEQYF.

This chain connects TRBV7-9 to TRBJ2-3; a possible D gene is TRBD2 (6 bases). Trimming took 6 bases from V and 1 from J, leaving 14 bases between them. Germline V gives CDR1 SEHNR, CDR2 FQNEAQ (reference sequence). This CDR3 is built from 15 residues. CDR3 sequence reads: CASRIWEARTDTQYF. CDR3 sequence (DNA): TGTGCCAGCAGGATATGGGAGGCCCGCACAGATACGCAGTATTTT. Full variable domain (missing parts from reference TRBV7-9 and TRBJ2-3): DTGVSQNPRHKITKRGQNVTFRCDPISEHNRLYWYRQTLGQGPEFLTYFQNEAQLEKSRLLSDRFSAERPKGSFSTLEIQRTEQGDSAMYLCASRIWEARTDTQYFGPGTRLTVL.

The chain is built from TRBV6-5 and TRBJ1-5; 9 bases agree with TRBD1. Per the germline V gene, CDR1 is MNHEY and CDR2 is SVGAGI. This CDR3 comprises 16 residues. V trimming: 0 bases; J trimming: 2 bases; junction bases outside the gene matches: 2. The CDR3 spells CASSYSRTGGNQPQHF. CDR3 coding DNA: TGTGCCAGCAGTTACTCGAGGACAGGGGGCAATCAGCCCCAGCATTTT.

This clonotype was counted between two and nine times. The chain carries TRBV7-2 and TRBJ2-1, with D hard to call. CDR1 and CDR2 (germline): SGHTA, FQGNSA. The CDR3 runs to 12 residues. V was cut by 3 bases and J by 6 bases, with 6 bases left in between. In DNA, the CDR3 is TGTGCCAGCAGCTTTTCCCTCAATGAGCAGTTCTTC. Translation: CASSFSLNEQFF.

The chain recombines TRBV2 with TRBJ2-5; 10 bases are a match to TRBD1. The germline V gene encodes CDR1 SNHLY and CDR2 FYNNEI. The CDR3 is 18 residues long. Losses at the gene ends were 1 base for V and 4 bases for J; bases not matched to a gene: 12. The CDR3 DNA reads as TGTGCCAGCAGTGAAGAGGCTTCCGGGACAGGGGATTTAGAGACCCAGTACTTC. It codes for CASSEEASGTGDLETQYF.

The rearrangement joins TRBV20-1 to TRBJ2-7; TRBD1 matches 7 bases. J gave up 4 bases and V 0 bases, and 9 bases lay outside the gene matches. The CDR3 contains 15 residues. Germline CDR1 reads DFQATT; CDR2 reads SNEGSKA (reference sequence). CDR3 DNA sequence: TGCAGTGCTAGAGATACGGCAGGGGGTTCGTACGAGCAGTACTTC. Its protein is CSARDTAGGSYEQYF.

The chain has TRBV6-5 and TRBJ2-1, with D perhaps matching TRBD2 (5 bases). CDR1 is MNHEY, CDR2 SVGAGI, per germline. V was cut by 5 bases and J by 1 base, with 12 bases left in between. The CDR3 extends over 15 amino acids. The CDR3: CASSNRPGSYNEQFF. The DNA for the CDR3 is TGTGCCAGCAGTAATCGCCCGGGGTCCTACAATGAGCAGTTCTTC.

V usage is TRBV4-1 and J usage is TRBJ2-1; 7 bases are a match to TRBD2. Germline assignment: CDR1 MGHRA and CDR2 YSYEKL. CDR3 length equals 18 residues. After removal of 1 base from V and 5 bases from J, the junction contained 14 bases not matched to a gene. The CDR3 loop reads CASSQVFGGRGLNNEQFF. Here the CDR3 DNA reads TGCGCCAGCAGCCAAGTATTCGGCGGGAGAGGGCTTAACAATGAGCAGTTCTTC.

This clonotype was seen a handful of times. The chain combines TRBV3-1 with TRBJ2-3; D possibly corresponds to TRBD2 (7 bases). CDR3 length: 14 residues. Per the germline V gene, CDR1 is LGHDT and CDR2 is YNNKEL (reference sequence). With 7 bases removed from V and 3 bases from J, the gap between germline ends came to 14 bases. The CDR3, as DNA: TGTGCCAGCAACGGGGGGCCCCCAACAGATACGCAGTATTTT. This translates into CASNGGPPTDTQYF.

This clonotype has only a few counts. The rearrangement links TRBV5-1 to TRBJ1-4; 8 nucleotides agree with TRBD1. V dropped 3 bases and J dropped 0; count of bases not matched to a gene: 4. Germline assignment: CDR1 SGHRS and CDR2 YFSETQ. CDR3 size: 16 residues. This CDR3 reads CASSWTGQTTNEKLFF. The CDR3 coding sequence is TGCGCCAGCAGCTGGACAGGGCAGACAACTAATGAAAAACTGTTTTTT.

Many counts were recorded for this clonotype. The chain couples TRBV7-2 to TRBJ2-3; D remains unclear. The CDR3 sequence is 15 residues long. V was shortened by 1 base and J by 2 bases, with 10 bases between the two germline ends. CDR1 is SGHTA, CDR2 FQGNSA, per germline. CDR3 region: CASSLGRLITDTQYF. As DNA, the CDR3 is TGTGCCAGCAGCTTAGGTCGCCTCATCACAGATACGCAGTATTTT.

This clonotype has ten or more counts. The chain joins TRBV7-2 to TRBJ2-3; 12 bases agree with TRBD2. Trimming at V came to 2 bases and at J to 4 bases, leaving 1 base not matched to a gene. The germline gives CDR1 SGHTA, CDR2 FQGNSA. The length of the CDR3 is 15 residues. The CDR3 sequence: CASSLLAGGPDTQYF. CDR3 bases: TGTGCCAGCAGCTTACTAGCGGGGGGGCCAGATACGCAGTATTTT.

This clonotype was seen at least ten times. V usage is TRBV28 and J usage is TRBJ1-2; D possibly corresponds to TRBD1 (5 bases). Trimming shortened V by 4 bases and J by 5 bases, and 23 bases separated the two germline ends. Germline values: CDR1 MDHEN, CDR2 SYDVKM. CDR3 length equals 17 residues. Here the CDR3 DNA reads TGTGCCAGCAGTTGGCGATCAGGGAGGGGAGCTTGGTATGGCTACACCTTC. Amino acid sequence: CASSWRSGRGAWYGYTF.

This clonotype turned up a few times. V usage is TRBV3-1 and J usage is TRBJ1-2; no reliable D call. Trimming pared 1 base from V and 3 bases from J, leaving 6 bases between. CDR3 length: 13 amino acids. Looked up from germline, CDR1 is LGHDT and CDR2 is YNNKEL (reference sequence). The CDR3 here is CASSQGEDYGYTF. The DNA for the CDR3 is TGTGCCAGCAGCCAAGGGGAGGACTATGGCTACACCTTC.

This clonotype appeared once. A read error may account for a junction end that differs from germline. V gene TRBV7-6 combines with J gene TRBJ2-2; D may correspond to TRBD1 or TRBD2 (5 bases each). This CDR3 is 17 amino acids long. Germline CDR1 is SGHVS and CDR2 is FNYEAQ. Here the CDR3 DNA reads TGTGCCAGCAGCTCAACTAGGGGCAGACGGTACACCGGGGAGCTGTGTTTT. It specifies CASSSTRGRRYTGELCF.

This clonotype turned up a few times. CDR3 in DNA: TGTGCCAGCAAACTAGCGGGGGGGCCTATCGGGGAGCTGTTTTTT. It specifies CASKLAGGPIGELFF. The chain recombines TRBV12-3 or TRBV12-4 with TRBJ2-2; 13 nucleotides line up with TRBD2. The CDR3 totals 15 residues. V shed 7 bases and J 7 bases; nucleotides not matched to a gene: 6.

The CDR3 spells CASLKGGRGQRSYNEQFF. The CDR3 coding sequence is TGTGCCAGCCTTAAAGGGGGAAGGGGACAGAGGTCCTACAATGAGCAGTTCTTC. The V gene is TRBV6-2 or TRBV6-3, the J gene TRBJ2-1, with 7 nucleotides matching TRBD1. The germline V gene has CDR1 MNHEY and CDR2 SVGEGT. The CDR3 has 18 residues. Unmatched junction bases numbered 17, after V lost 8 bases and J lost 1 base.

V gene TRBV4-3 combines with J gene TRBJ1-2; D is ambiguous. The V gene's germline CDR1 is LGHNA and CDR2 YSLEER. CDR3 length equals 15 residues. Trimming left V 3 bases short and J 8 bases short, with 19 bases between. CDR3 residues: CASSHFIPPQEGYTF. The DNA for the CDR3 is TGCGCCAGCAGCCACTTTATCCCACCCCAGGAGGGCTACACCTTC.

This clonotype was detected a few times. V usage is TRBV7-2 and J usage is TRBJ2-7; 10 bases align to TRBD2. Germline V CDR1 and CDR2: SGHTA, FQGNSA. V was pared by 4 bases and J by 4 bases, with 7 bases of the junction left unmatched. The CDR3 consists of 15 residues. CDR3 nucleotide sequence: TGTGCCAGCAGCTCTGAACTAGCGGGGCTATACGAGCAGTACTTC. It yields the protein CASSSELAGLYEQYF.

This clonotype was recorded at least ten times. This sequence joins TRBV7-6 and TRBJ1-2, with 8 bases that match TRBD1. The CDR3 covers 14 residues. From germline, CDR1 is SGHVS and CDR2 FNYEAQ. With V trimmed by 5 bases and J by 4 bases, 6 bases remained unmatched. In nucleotides, the CDR3 is TGTGCCAGCAGCCCTATGACAGGGGCCTATGGCTACACCTTC. Encoded protein: CASSPMTGAYGYTF.

Regarding this clonotype: One junction end does not reproduce the germline sequence, and a read error may be involved. The chain combines TRBV5-8 with TRBJ2-7; 7 positions agree with TRBD2. The germline V gene has CDR1 SGHTS and CDR2 YDEGEE. The CDR3 sequence is 18 residues long. The DNA of the CDR3 is TGCGCCAGCAGCTTGCCTAGCGGAGCGATCGGCCGGGCCTACGAGCAGTACTTC. Amino acids: CASSLPSGAIGRAYEQYF.

The gene calls are TRBV12-3 or TRBV12-4 and TRBJ1-2; 8 bases are a match to TRBD1. The CDR3 has 14 amino acids. V dropped 1 base and J dropped 8; count of bases not matched to a gene: 6. In nucleotides, the CDR3 is TGTGCCAGCAGTTTAGTTGACAGGGGAAGAGGCTACACCTTC. It yields the protein CASSLVDRGRGYTF.

In this sample, this clonotype turned up many times. The CDR3: CASRLGRGGPKQYF. The CDR3 DNA reads as TGTGCCAGCAGACTTGGGCGGGGGGGCCCTAAGCAGTATTTT. The gene calls are TRBV7-2 and TRBJ2-3; 9 positions agree with TRBD2. This CDR3 is built from 14 residues. V shed 6 bases and J 11 bases; nucleotides not matched to a gene: 12. Germline CDR1 SGHTA, CDR2 FQGNSA. The full variable domain, its missing parts supplied by reference TRBV7-2 and TRBJ2-3, is GAGVSQSPSNKVTEKGKDVELRCDPISGHTALYWYRQSLGQGLEFLIYFQGNSAPDKSGLPSDRFSAERTGGSVSTLTIQRTQQEDSAVYLCASRLGRGGPKQYFGPGTRLTVL.

The chain links TRBV9 to TRBJ1-1; D might be TRBD1 (6 bases). This CDR3 has 14 amino acids. V dropped 1 base and J dropped 3 bases, with 10 bases sitting between them. Germline assignment: CDR1 SGDLS and CDR2 YYNGEE. DNA of the CDR3: TGTGCCAGCAGCGTAACCGCAGGGGACACTGAAGCTTTCTTT. Translating gives CASSVTAGDTEAFF.

This chain uses TRBV19 with TRBJ2-1; no firm D call. CDR3 length: 15 amino acids. Germline CDR1 and CDR2: LNHDA and SQIVND (reference sequence). V was clipped by 6 bases and J by 2 bases, with 14 bases between them. The CDR3: CASRRTPGPYNEQFF. CDR3 DNA: TGTGCCAGTAGGCGTACTCCCGGCCCCTACAATGAGCAGTTCTTC.

The rearrangement joins TRBV12-3 or TRBV12-4 to TRBJ1-5, with a tentative D call TRBD1 (5 bases). Trimming removed 5 bases from V and 0 bases from J, with 11 bases in between. This CDR3 has 15 residues. The CDR3 loop is CASSPDRISNQPQHF. The CDR3 nucleotides are TGTGCCAGCAGTCCCGACAGAATTAGCAATCAGCCCCAGCATTTT.